The rows below give T cell receptor beta chains drawn from one sample of a study of blood T cells in healthy people across ages. In TCRdb, the 5' RACE reads were re-called with MiXCR into one record per CDR3 protein. This sample carries about 1.6 million distinct CDR3 sequences, roughly 32% of them seen once, and the ten largest clones take 11%. Material for sequencing was blood. The source is a woman younger than 45 in good health. Each CDR3 is given with its conserved first and last residue. The D gene is left open where the match is weak. Clone size is stated in some rows and not others, as once, few, many or a class when expanded.

v_gene: TRBV20-1; abundance: .; d_gene: TRBD1; j_gene: TRBJ2-1; CDR3nt: TGCAGTGCTAGAGTTTACAGGGGCCCCGACTCCTACAATGAGCAGTTCTTC; CDR3aa: CSARVYRGPDSYNEQFF
v_gene: TRBV5-1; abundance: .; d_gene: .; j_gene: TRBJ2-2; CDR3nt: TGCGCCAGCAGCTTGGAAGGTTCGGACACCGGGGAGCTGTTTTTT; CDR3aa: CASSLEGSDTGELFF
v_gene: TRBV15; abundance: .; d_gene: TRBD2; j_gene: TRBJ2-1; CDR3nt: TGTGCCACCAGCAGAGCACCGGGACTAATGAACAGTGAGCAGTTCTTC; CDR3aa: CATSRAPGLMNSEQFF
v_gene: TRBV7-2; abundance: .; d_gene: .; j_gene: TRBJ2-2; CDR3nt: TGTGCCAGCAGCACCTACCTCGGGGGCGCGGGCGGGGAGCTGTTTTTT; CDR3aa: CASSTYLGGAGGELFF
v_gene: TRBV5-1; abundance: .; d_gene: .; j_gene: TRBJ1-1; CDR3nt: TGCGCCAGCAGCTTGGTGGGACACGGACCAAACACTGAAGCTTTCTTT; CDR3aa: CASSLVGHGPNTEAFF
v_gene: TRBV12-3/TRBV12-4; abundance: .; d_gene: .; j_gene: TRBJ1-2; CDR3nt: TGTGCCAGCAGTTTATCGGCGGAGGGGGGCTACACCTTC; CDR3aa: CASSLSAEGGYTF
v_gene: TRBV24-1; abundance: .; d_gene: TRBD2; j_gene: TRBJ2-1; CDR3nt: TGTGCCACCAGTGGAATCGGCCAGCGGGAGCGAGGCTACAATGAGCAGTTCTTC; CDR3aa: CATSGIGQRERGYNEQFF
v_gene: TRBV19; abundance: .; d_gene: .; j_gene: TRBJ2-3; CDR3nt: TGTGCCACCAAGTTGGGAGATACGCAGTATTTT; CDR3aa: CATKLGDTQYF
v_gene: TRBV28; abundance: .; d_gene: TRBD2; j_gene: TRBJ2-3; CDR3nt: TGTGCCAGCAGTTTCGGGACTAGCGGGGCAGATACGCAGTATTTT; CDR3aa: CASSFGTSGADTQYF
v_gene: TRBV10-3; abundance: .; d_gene: TRBD2; j_gene: TRBJ2-1; CDR3nt: TGTGCCATCAGTGCCAGCGGGAGGGCCGGGATTAACAATGAGCAGTTCTTC; CDR3aa: CAISASGRAGINNEQFF
v_gene: TRBV29-1; abundance: few; d_gene: .; j_gene: TRBJ2-1; CDR3nt: TGCAGCGTTGGGCGGGGGCTAGGGACGGATGAGCAGTTCTTC; CDR3aa: CSVGRGLGTDEQFF
v_gene: TRBV6-2/TRBV6-3; abundance: .; d_gene: .; j_gene: TRBJ1-2; CDR3nt: TGTGCCAGCAGTTACTTAGACAGCTATGGCTACACCTTC; CDR3aa: CASSYLDSYGYTF
v_gene: TRBV25-1; abundance: .; d_gene: TRBD1; j_gene: TRBJ2-5; CDR3nt: TGTGCCAGCAGTGAACCTCAACAGGGGCGGGTTGGGGAGCAGTACTTC; CDR3aa: CASSEPQQGRVGEQYF
v_gene: TRBV2; abundance: .; d_gene: .; j_gene: TRBJ2-6; CDR3nt: TGTGCCAGCACTGTCGGGACTTCCTCTGGGGCCAACGTCCTGACTTTC; CDR3aa: CASTVGTSSGANVLTF
v_gene: TRBV4-2; abundance: .; d_gene: .; j_gene: TRBJ2-2; CDR3nt: TGTGCCAGCAGCCAAGCGTCGGCGTCGAACACCGGGGAGCTGTTTTTT; CDR3aa: CASSQASASNTGELFF
v_gene: TRBV3-1; abundance: .; d_gene: TRBD1; j_gene: TRBJ1-5; CDR3nt: TGTGCCAGCAGCCAAGGCAGGGGGAGTCAGCCCCAGCATTTT; CDR3aa: CASSQGRGSQPQHF
v_gene: TRBV2; abundance: .; d_gene: .; j_gene: TRBJ2-1; CDR3nt: TGTGCCAGCAGGGGGGACACTTACAATGAGCAGTTCTTC; CDR3aa: CASRGDTYNEQFF
v_gene: TRBV6-2/TRBV6-3; abundance: .; d_gene: .; j_gene: TRBJ2-1; CDR3nt: TGTGCCAGCAGTTACTGGGTCCACAATGAGCAGTTCTTC; CDR3aa: CASSYWVHNEQFF
v_gene: TRBV7-9; abundance: .; d_gene: .; j_gene: TRBJ1-2; CDR3nt: TGTGCCAGCAGCTCAGCAATCAGGTTGGACTATGGCTACACCTTC; CDR3aa: CASSSAIRLDYGYTF
v_gene: TRBV20-1; abundance: few; d_gene: .; j_gene: TRBJ1-1; CDR3nt: TGCAGTGCTCAGGCGGCGACTATTGAAGCTTTCTTT; CDR3aa: CSAQAATIEAFF
v_gene: TRBV4-1; abundance: many; d_gene: .; j_gene: TRBJ2-3; CDR3nt: TGCGCCAGCAGCCAAGATTGGGGCATTTACGCAGATACGCAGTATTTT; CDR3aa: CASSQDWGIYADTQYF
v_gene: TRBV3-1; abundance: .; d_gene: .; j_gene: TRBJ1-3; CDR3nt: TGTGCCAGCAGCTTCAGAGGGTCAACTGGAAACACCATATATTTT; CDR3aa: CASSFRGSTGNTIYF
v_gene: TRBV4-1; abundance: .; d_gene: TRBD1; j_gene: TRBJ1-6; CDR3nt: TGCGCCAGCAGCCCCCCGAGGGACAGGGACCTTTCACCCCTCCACTTT; CDR3aa: CASSPPRDRDLSPLHF
v_gene: TRBV2; abundance: .; d_gene: .; j_gene: TRBJ2-3; CDR3nt: TGTGCCAGCAGTGAGGTCTACCCGAGCACAGATACGCAGTATTTT; CDR3aa: CASSEVYPSTDTQYF
v_gene: TRBV2; abundance: .; d_gene: .; j_gene: TRBJ1-5; CDR3nt: TGTGCCAGCAGTGACCGGCTGGGGCCCCAGCATTTT; CDR3aa: CASSDRLGPQHF
v_gene: TRBV13; abundance: many; d_gene: .; j_gene: TRBJ2-1; CDR3nt: TGTGCCAGCAGCTTATCTAGGGGTGAGCAGTTCTTC; CDR3aa: CASSLSRGEQFF
v_gene: TRBV28; abundance: .; d_gene: TRBD2; j_gene: TRBJ2-7; CDR3nt: TGTGCCAGCAGCGCGGGAGGGTTTCGGGAGCAGTACTTC; CDR3aa: CASSAGGFREQYF
v_gene: TRBV10-1; abundance: .; d_gene: TRBD1; j_gene: TRBJ2-3; CDR3nt: TGCGCCAGCAGTGAGACAGGGGGAGGCACAGATGCGCAGTATTTT; CDR3aa: CASSETGGGTDAQYF
v_gene: TRBV5-1; abundance: many; d_gene: TRBD2; j_gene: TRBJ2-5; CDR3nt: TGCGCCAGCCGCAGCCTAGCGGAAGAGACCCAGTACTTC; CDR3aa: CASRSLAEETQYF
v_gene: TRBV4-1; abundance: .; d_gene: .; j_gene: TRBJ1-2; CDR3nt: TGCGCCAGCAGCCAACAACGGGGGGAGAACTATGGCTACACCTTC; CDR3aa: CASSQQRGENYGYTF
v_gene: TRBV20-1; abundance: few; d_gene: .; j_gene: TRBJ2-7; CDR3nt: TGCAGTGCCCTACCCTTGGGGGAGTGGTACGAGCAGTACTTC; CDR3aa: CSALPLGEWYEQYF
v_gene: TRBV20-1; abundance: .; d_gene: .; j_gene: TRBJ2-7; CDR3nt: TGCAGTGCTTTCGCTAGGTCCGACCCCGAGCAGTACTTC; CDR3aa: CSAFARSDPEQYF
v_gene: TRBV6-1; abundance: .; d_gene: .; j_gene: TRBJ2-5; CDR3nt: TGTGCCAGCAGTGAATTCTGGGGGCGAGAGACCCAGTACTTC; CDR3aa: CASSEFWGRETQYF
v_gene: TRBV29-1; abundance: many; d_gene: TRBD1; j_gene: TRBJ2-3; CDR3nt: TGCAGCGTTGTCGACAGGGGGCTGCTCACAGATACGCAGTATTTT; CDR3aa: CSVVDRGLLTDTQYF
v_gene: TRBV20-1; abundance: few; d_gene: .; j_gene: TRBJ2-7; CDR3nt: TGCAGTGCTTACAAGGCCAAAAGGGTGGCCTACGAGCAGTACTTC; CDR3aa: CSAYKAKRVAYEQYF